The 5 T cell receptor beta chains below were found in one sample sequenced in a study of blood T cell repertoires in COVID-19. Sequenced by immunoSEQ multiplex PCR; TCRdb stores in-frame clones only, minus some. The table records some 140,000 clones, approximately 84% of them present only once. Sequencing was done on a sample of peripheral blood. These receptors were collected from a human donor in a cohort sampled during active COVID-19.

The V call is TRBV18, the J call TRBJ1-6, with D perhaps TRBD1 (6 bases). The CDR3 contains 15 residues. Germline CDR1 is KGHSH and CDR2 is LQKENI. Trimming left V 3 bases short and J 7 bases short, with 13 bases between. CDR3 nucleotide sequence: TGTGCCAGCTCACCTAATACAGGGTTAAATTCACCCCTCCACTTT. Translated: CASSPNTGLNSPLHF.

The chain uses TRBV2 and TRBJ1-6; 7 nucleotides line up with TRBD1. Trimming at V came to 11 bases and at J to 4 bases, leaving 5 bases not matched to a gene. The germline CDR1 and CDR2 sequences are SNHLY and FYNNEI. The CDR3 totals 13 residues. The CDR3 reads CAVTGDYNSPLHF. The CDR3 DNA sequence: TGTGCCGTTACAGGGGATTATAATTCACCCCTCCACTTT.

The CDR3 nucleotides read TGCGCCAGCAGCCAAGACGCGAACACCGGGGAGCTGTTTTTT. Protein: CASSQDANTGELFF. This chain uses TRBV4-1 with TRBJ2-2, with D uncertain. Trimming removed 0 bases from V and 0 bases from J, with 2 bases in between. Looked up from germline, CDR1 is MGHRA and CDR2 is YSYEKL. CDR3 length: 14 residues.

The chain combines TRBV29-1 with TRBJ2-7, with D maybe TRBD1 (5 bases). Trimming took 3 bases from V and 7 from J, leaving 13 bases between them. Per germline, CDR1 SQVTM and CDR2 ANQGSEA. The CDR3 spans 12 residues. The CDR3 reads CSVEAGWGEQYF. In DNA, the CDR3 is TGCAGCGTTGAGGCAGGGTGGGGTGAGCAGTACTTC.

This chain links TRBV5-6 with TRBJ2-7, with TRBD1 matching over 9 bases. Germline trimming cut 4 bases from V and 2 bases from J; bases unmatched to any gene: 4. The CDR3 contains 14 residues. Germline CDR1 is SGHDT and CDR2 is YYEEEE. CDR3 region: CASSPGQGPYEQYF. Written as DNA, the CDR3 is TGTGCCAGCAGCCCGGGACAGGGTCCCTACGAGCAGTACTTC.